A single sample gave rise to the 18 T cell receptor beta chains below, sequenced in a study of shared clonotypes between healthy human individuals. Clones were read by immunoSEQ multiplex PCR, and TCRdb kept only the in-frame ones, dropping some. The sample has around 1.9 million clones, 85% to 95% seen once; the top ten hold under 2%. Naive CD8 isolation took CD45RO-negative cells positively selected for CCR7 and excluded terminally differentiated effector memory CD45RA+ cells. Material for sequencing was naive CD8+ T cells from PBMCs. The receptors come from a man between 18 and 35 years old in good health. Some clones in this sample may be carry-over from other donors' samples.

This clone was seen a few times. Other DNA variants within this sample encode the same CDR3. The chain carries TRBV27 and TRBJ1-5, with 7 bases lining up with TRBD1. The CDR3 totals 14 residues. Per germline, CDR1 MNHEY and CDR2 SMNVEV (reference sequence). J was trimmed by 1 base and V by 5 bases; bases with no gene match: 2. The chain's CDR3 is CASSLRGSNQPQHF. Written as DNA, the CDR3 is TGTGCCAGCAGTCTCAGGGGGAGCAATCAGCCCCAGCATTTT.

This clone occurred once. The CDR3 loop is CASSLVGSGSLNNEQFF. The CDR3 DNA reads TGTGCCAGCAGCTTAGTGGGTAGCGGGAGTTTAAACAATGAGCAGTTCTTC. The rearrangement uses TRBV7-2 and TRBJ2-1; 9 bases are a match to TRBD2. There are 17 residues in the CDR3. The germline V gene encodes CDR1 SGHTA and CDR2 FQGNSA. J was trimmed by 5 bases and V by 1 base; bases with no gene match: 9.

This chain uses TRBV5-4 with TRBJ2-1; the D call may be TRBD1 or TRBD2 (5 bases each). The germline CDR1 and CDR2 sequences are SGHNT and YYREEE (reference sequence). The CDR3 consists of 13 residues. Trimming cost V 7 bases and J 3 bases, with 11 bases left between them. The CDR3 spells CASWDGGYNEQFF. The DNA of the CDR3 is TGTGCCAGCTGGGATGGGGGCTACAATGAGCAGTTCTTC. The whole variable domain, remainder taken from reference TRBV5-4 and TRBJ2-1, is ETGVTQSPTHLIKTRGQQVTLRCSSQSGHNTVSWYQQALGQGPQFIFQYYREEENGRGNFPPRFSGLQFPNYSSELNVNALELDDSALYLCASWDGGYNEQFFGPGTRLTVL.

CDR3 amino acids: CASSLAQSYEQYF. The CDR3 DNA follows: TGTGCCAGCTCCCTAGCCCAGAGTTACGAGCAGTACTTC. This rearrangement joins TRBV14 to TRBJ2-7; the D gene is possibly TRBD2 (5 bases). V dropped 8 bases and J dropped 4 bases, with 15 bases sitting between them. Germline V gene data show CDR1 as SGHDN and CDR2 as FVKESK. CDR3 length equals 13 residues.

This clone showed up just once. This chain links TRBV28 with TRBJ2-7; 9 positions match TRBD1. After removal of 6 bases from V and 3 bases from J, the junction contained 6 bases not matched to a gene. The CDR3 sequence is 14 residues long. CDR1 is MDHEN and CDR2 is SYDVKM in the germline V gene. Written as DNA, the CDR3 is TGTGCCAGCAGGGGACAGGGAACCTACTACGAGCAGTACTTC. Amino acids: CASRGQGTYYEQYF.

The V and J genes are TRBV7-9 and TRBJ2-7; TRBD1 matches at 7 bases. CDR1 and CDR2 (germline): SEHNR, FQNEAQ (reference sequence). V shed 4 bases, J shed 2 bases, and the junction held 5 bases outside the gene matches. This CDR3 is built from 14 residues. Written as DNA, the CDR3 is TGTGCCAGCAGCTCCGGGACAGCGACCTACGAGCAGTACTTC. This gives the protein CASSSGTATYEQYF.

The genes are TRBV19 and TRBJ1-1, with a possible D match to TRBD1 (5 bases). Per germline, CDR1 LNHDA and CDR2 SQIVND (reference sequence). Trimming removed 6 bases at V and 0 bases at J, with 11 bases between. CDR3 length equals 14 residues. The CDR3 protein is CASSQTEVNTEAFF. Here the CDR3 DNA reads TGTGCCAGTAGCCAGACAGAGGTGAACACTGAAGCTTTCTTT.

The chain combines TRBV27 with TRBJ2-2, with 8 positions matching TRBD2. J gave up 3 bases and V 6 bases, and 6 bases lay outside the gene matches. This CDR3 comprises 15 residues. Germline V gives CDR1 MNHEY, CDR2 SMNVEV (reference sequence). CDR3 nucleotide sequence: TGTGCCAGCAGCCCGGGAGCGGGAGACACCGGGGAGCTGTTTTTT. Translation gives CASSPGAGDTGELFF.

This chain uses TRBV6-5 with TRBJ2-7; 9 bases are shared with TRBD1. The CDR3 sequence is 16 residues long. The germline CDR1 and CDR2 sequences are MNHEY and SVGAGI. V was clipped by 0 bases and J by 4 bases; unmatched bases: 7. The chain's CDR3 is CASSYSGGTGLYEQYF. As DNA, the CDR3 is TGTGCCAGCAGTTACTCGGGTGGGACAGGGTTGTACGAGCAGTACTTC.

The chain uses TRBV7-9 and TRBJ1-4, with D hard to call. From germline, CDR1 is SEHNR and CDR2 FQNEAQ (reference sequence). V lost 2 bases and J lost 4, with 8 bases in between. The CDR3 is 14 amino acids. The CDR3 DNA reads as TGTGCCAGCAGCTTAATTGAAGATAATGAAAAACTGTTTTTT. This translates into CASSLIEDNEKLFF.

This clone was counted a few times. This chain joins TRBV28 and TRBJ1-5, with TRBD1 matching over 7 bases. From germline, CDR1 is MDHEN and CDR2 SYDVKM. The CDR3 sequence is 15 residues long. The trim removed 7 bases at V and 2 bases at J, leaving 8 bases unmatched. CDR3 protein: CASNSQGVGNQPQHF. CDR3 in DNA: TGTGCCAGCAACTCGCAGGGGGTAGGCAATCAGCCCCAGCATTTT.

Concerning this clone: The same CDR3 also results from other DNA sequences found in this sample. This chain joins TRBV19 and TRBJ2-1; the D is unclear. The length of the CDR3 is 15 residues. With 0 bases removed from V and 0 bases from J, the gap between germline ends came to 6 bases. The germline gives CDR1 LNHDA, CDR2 SQIVND (reference sequence). The CDR3 region is CASSIDRDSYNEQFF. The CDR3, as DNA: TGTGCCAGTAGTATAGATAGGGACTCCTACAATGAGCAGTTCTTC.

This chain uses TRBV27 with TRBJ2-5; D not resolved. The CDR3 runs to 11 residues. Germline CDR1 reads MNHEY; CDR2 reads SMNVEV (reference sequence). The V and J ends lost 6 bases and 7 bases respectively, with 9 bases between them. CDR3 protein: CASRARGTQYF. Written as DNA, the CDR3 is TGTGCCAGCAGGGCCCGTGGGACCCAGTACTTC.

This clone was counted a single time. The chain is built from TRBV27 and TRBJ1-5, with D perhaps matching TRBD1 (5 bases). The germline gives CDR1 MNHEY, CDR2 SMNVEV (reference sequence). Trimming pared 0 bases from V and 9 bases from J, leaving 6 bases between. This CDR3 has 12 residues. DNA for the CDR3: TGTGCCAGCAGTTTATCTCAGGGGCCCCAGCATTTT. This codes for CASSLSQGPQHF.

The chain is built from TRBV11-2 and TRBJ2-6; 10 nucleotides line up with TRBD2. Losses at the gene ends were 5 bases for V and 0 bases for J; bases not matched to a gene: 7. Per germline, CDR1 SGHAT and CDR2 FQNNGV. This CDR3 has 18 residues. CDR3 region: CASSPLTSGYSGANVLTF. The DNA for the CDR3 is TGTGCCAGCAGCCCACTGACTAGCGGGTACTCTGGGGCCAACGTCCTGACTTTC.

This clone was picked up one time. CDR3 residues: CASSLLKSNTEAFF. The CDR3 DNA sequence: TGTGCCAGCAGTTTACTAAAATCAAACACTGAAGCTTTCTTT. The chain couples TRBV28 to TRBJ1-1; no clear D. Germline-derived CDR1 and CDR2 are MDHEN and SYDVKM. The CDR3 covers 14 residues. Trimming cost V 2 bases and J 2 bases, with 9 bases left between them. The full variable domain, completed using reference TRBV28 and TRBJ1-1, is DVKVTQSSRYLVKRTGEKVFLECVQDMDHENMFWYRQDPGLGLRLIYFSYDVKMKEKGDIPEGYSVSREKKERFSLILESASTNQTSMYLCASSLLKSNTEAFFGQGTRLTVV.

This clone has more than one count but fewer than ten. J is TRBJ2-7 and V is TRBV25-1; D is possibly TRBD1 (6 bases). The CDR3 sequence is 13 residues long. V was cut by 10 bases and J by 3 bases, with 16 bases left in between. Germline CDR1 and CDR2: MGHDK and SYGVNS. This CDR3 reads CATRDTTYYEQYF. CDR3 nucleotides: TGTGCCACCAGGGACACGACGTACTACGAGCAGTACTTC.

V gene TRBV6-5 combines with J gene TRBJ1-2, with no clear D. The CDR3 length is 11 residues. CDR1 and CDR2 from the germline V gene are MNHEY and SVGAGI. V was shortened by 6 bases and J by 5 bases, with 7 bases between the two germline ends. The CDR3 protein is CASSNFYGYTF. DNA of the CDR3: TGTGCCAGCAGCAATTTTTATGGCTACACCTTC.